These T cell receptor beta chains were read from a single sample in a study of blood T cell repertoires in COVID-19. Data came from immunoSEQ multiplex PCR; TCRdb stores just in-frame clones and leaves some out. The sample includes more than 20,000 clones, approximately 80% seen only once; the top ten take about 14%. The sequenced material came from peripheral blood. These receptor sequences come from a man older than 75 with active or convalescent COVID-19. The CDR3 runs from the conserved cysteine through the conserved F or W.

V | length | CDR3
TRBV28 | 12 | CASKRNYNEQFF
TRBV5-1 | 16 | CASSLTGTSGGYEQYF
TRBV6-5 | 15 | CASSYFSGGNQPQHF
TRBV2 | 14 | CASSVPVSGNTIYF
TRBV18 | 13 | CASSPSSPYEQYF
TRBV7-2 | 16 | CASSPPQDWLQETQYF
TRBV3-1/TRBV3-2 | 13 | CASSRLDSYGYTF
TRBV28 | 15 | CASSELKTGDYGYTF
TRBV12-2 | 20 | CASRLASTVEAGGTYNEQFF
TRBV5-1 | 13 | CASSLDGEQPQHF
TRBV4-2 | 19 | CASSQSGGVGSSYNSPLHF
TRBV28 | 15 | CASSRLAGATDTQYF
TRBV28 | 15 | CASSFGRRGDQPQHF
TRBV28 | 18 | CASSLKSSMAGSNQPQHF
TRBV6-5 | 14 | CASSYLAGIDGYTF
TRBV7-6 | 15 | CASSKNELANTEAFF
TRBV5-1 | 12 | CASRQTGSEQFF
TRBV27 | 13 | CASRKYGGDTQYF
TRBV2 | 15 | CASRVGPGGMDTQYF
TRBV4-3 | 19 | CASSQDASASGWNTGELFF
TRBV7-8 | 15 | CASSLHRERGDTQYF
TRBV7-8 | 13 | CASSLAANQPQHF
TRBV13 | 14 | CASSPMGGITEAFF
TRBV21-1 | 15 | CASSKRSGIVYEQYF
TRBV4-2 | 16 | CASSLISGGVVDTQYF
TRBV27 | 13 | CASSFTSAGEQYF
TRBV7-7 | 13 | CASSLGQADTQYF
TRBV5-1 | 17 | CASSLASGRAYTGELFF
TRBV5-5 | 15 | CASSLATGSSYEQYF
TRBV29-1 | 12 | CSVAGTDAEQYF
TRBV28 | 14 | CASSFGGGGQPQHF
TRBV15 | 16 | CATSDRSGTGGTEAFF
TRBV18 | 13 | CASLWTGNTEAFF
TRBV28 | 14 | CASSLAGASYEQYF
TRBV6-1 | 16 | CASSEVGWGAKNIQYF
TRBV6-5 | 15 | CASSYGTGENQPQHF
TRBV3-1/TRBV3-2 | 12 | CASRGGAETQYF
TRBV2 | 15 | CASSARTGGNEKLFF
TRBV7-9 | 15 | CASSAPTAMNTEAFF
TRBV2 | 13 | CASSVLGSGGYTF
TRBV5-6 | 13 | CASSLGGTLEAFF
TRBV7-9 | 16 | CASSLGQVVSNQPQHF
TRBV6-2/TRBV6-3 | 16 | CASSYPRGGGAGELFF
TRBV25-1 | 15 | CASSIGTGGANGYTF
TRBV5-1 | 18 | CASSPGLAGGGAKETQYF
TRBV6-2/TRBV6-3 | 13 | CASSYGDSDTQYF
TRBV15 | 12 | CATSRQGETQYF
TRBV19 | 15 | CASRTWGESNYGYTF
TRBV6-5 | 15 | CASSPQVGSKNIQYF
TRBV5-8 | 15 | CASSLAGVGNQPQHF
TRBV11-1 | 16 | CASSPGSGNSYNEQFF